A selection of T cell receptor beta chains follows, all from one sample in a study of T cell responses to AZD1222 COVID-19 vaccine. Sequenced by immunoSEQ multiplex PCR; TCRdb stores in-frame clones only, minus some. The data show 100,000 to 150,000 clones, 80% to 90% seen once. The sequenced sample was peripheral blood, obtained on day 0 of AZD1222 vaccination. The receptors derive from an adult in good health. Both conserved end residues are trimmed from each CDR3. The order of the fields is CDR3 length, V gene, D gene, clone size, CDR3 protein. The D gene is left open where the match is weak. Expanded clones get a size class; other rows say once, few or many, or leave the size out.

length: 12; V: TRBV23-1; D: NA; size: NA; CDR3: ASSHLNRVRPQH
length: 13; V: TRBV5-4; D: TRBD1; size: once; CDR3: ASSPGTGVREKLF
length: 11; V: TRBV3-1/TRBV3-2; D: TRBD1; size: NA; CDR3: ASRLGQTGPQH
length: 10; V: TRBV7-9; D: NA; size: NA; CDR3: ASSKQGIEQF
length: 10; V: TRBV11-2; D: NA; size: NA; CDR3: ASSLTLVTQY
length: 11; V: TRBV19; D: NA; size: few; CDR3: ASNREGDTEAF
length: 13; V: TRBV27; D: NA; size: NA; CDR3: ASSLSEGINTEAF
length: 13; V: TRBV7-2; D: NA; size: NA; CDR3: ASSWSGTRNTEAF
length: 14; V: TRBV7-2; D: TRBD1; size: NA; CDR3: ASSPQGQGRSGTQY
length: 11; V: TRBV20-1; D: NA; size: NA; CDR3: SASLRDNQPQH
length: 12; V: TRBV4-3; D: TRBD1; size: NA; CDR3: ASSEGTGSEKLF
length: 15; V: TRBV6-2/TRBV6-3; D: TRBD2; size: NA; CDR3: ASSSERLAGLKGELF
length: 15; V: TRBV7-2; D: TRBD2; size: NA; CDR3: ASSQNRPSGGGETQY
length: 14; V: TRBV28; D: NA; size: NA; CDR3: ASSARRGGGRDEQF
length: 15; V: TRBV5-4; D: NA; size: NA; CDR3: ASSLGVLEGQNYGYT
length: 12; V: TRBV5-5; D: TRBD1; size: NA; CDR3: ASSPGQGRYGYT
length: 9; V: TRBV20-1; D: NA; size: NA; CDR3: SARDFQPQY
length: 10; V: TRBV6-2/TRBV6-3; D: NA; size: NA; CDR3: ASSYRQGKAF
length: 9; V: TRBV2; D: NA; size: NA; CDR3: ASLGVGEQY
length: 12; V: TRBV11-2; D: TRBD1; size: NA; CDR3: ASSSRTGDYGYT